The 9 T cell receptor beta chains in this list originate from one sample, sequenced in a study of cytomegalovirus exposure and HLA in healthy donors. The PCR was carried out with 60 Vbeta primers and 13 Jbeta primers. Sequencing used immunoSEQ multiplex PCR; TCRdb keeps in-frame clones, though not all of them. The sample records about 140,000 clones, 75% to 90% being singletons. The specimen sequenced was PBMCs. These receptors were obtained from a female donor in good health and CMV-seronegative.

This clone was recorded only once. This chain uses TRBV28 with TRBJ2-2; D unresolved. Trimming shortened V by 6 bases and J by 1 base, and 12 bases separated the two germline ends. Germline lookup yields CDR1 MDHEN and CDR2 SYDVKM. This CDR3 has 15 residues. The CDR3 coding sequence is TGTGCCAGCAGCCCCGATCCAGGGAACACCGGGGAGCTGTTTTTT. Translation gives CASSPDPGNTGELFF.

V usage is TRBV6-1 and J usage is TRBJ2-3; D might be TRBD1 (6 bases). CDR3 length: 15 residues. Deletions cut 2 bases from V and 6 bases from J, with 15 bases between. In germline, CDR1 is MNHNS, CDR2 SASEGT. The CDR3 here is CASSELWERGDTQYF. CDR3 DNA: TGTGCCAGCAGTGAATTGTGGGAGAGGGGGGATACGCAGTATTTT.

The chain's CDR3 is CASSPRGAWLNEQFF. In DNA, the CDR3 is TGTGCCAGCAGTCCCCGGGGGGCCTGGTTGAATGAGCAGTTCTTC. V usage is TRBV28 and J usage is TRBJ2-1, with D maybe TRBD2 (7 bases). Trimming left V 5 bases short and J 7 bases short, with 18 bases between. The CDR3 is 15 amino acids. Germline V gives CDR1 MDHEN, CDR2 SYDVKM.

V usage is TRBV29-1 and J usage is TRBJ2-5; TRBD1 agrees at 8 bases. V lost 7 bases to trimming and J lost 5 bases; unmatched junction nucleotides: 6. This CDR3 spans 12 amino acids. CDR1 and CDR2 from the germline V gene are SQVTM and ANQGSEA. The CDR3 region is CSAGQGRETQYF. Here the CDR3 DNA reads TGCAGCGCTGGACAGGGAAGGGAGACCCAGTACTTC.

The chain combines TRBV5-4 with TRBJ2-7; 7 bases fit TRBD2. With 0 bases clipped from V and 8 bases from J, the junction kept 11 bases outside the gene matches. The CDR3 is made up of 15 amino acids. Germline assignment: CDR1 SGHNT and CDR2 YYREEE (reference sequence). CDR3 residues: CASSLESSGRLQQYF. The CDR3 DNA follows: TGTGCCAGCAGCTTGGAGTCTAGCGGACGGTTGCAGCAGTACTTC.

The gene calls are TRBV27 and TRBJ1-5; D gene uncertain. There are 12 residues in the CDR3. Per the germline V gene, CDR1 is MNHEY and CDR2 is SMNVEV (reference sequence). V was trimmed by 5 bases and J by 3 bases, leaving 5 bases between them. For the CDR3, the DNA is TGTGCCAGCAGTCCCCACAATCAGCCCCAGCATTTT. Protein product: CASSPHNQPQHF.

V is TRBV6-5 and J is TRBJ2-3, with D possibly TRBD1 on 5 matching bases. The germline V gene has CDR1 MNHEY and CDR2 SVGAGI. This CDR3 has 15 amino acids. Trimming cost V 3 bases and J 3 bases, with 13 bases left between them. CDR3 in DNA: TGTGCCAGCAGTTATCGACAGAGTGAAACAGATACGCAGTATTTT. Its protein is CASSYRQSETDTQYF.

J is TRBJ1-5 and V is TRBV28; D remains unclear. The CDR3 consists of 15 residues. V lost 5 bases to trimming and J lost 2 bases, with 13 bases between them. Per germline, CDR1 MDHEN and CDR2 SYDVKM. CDR3 coding DNA: TGTGCCAGCAGTCCCGGGTCCAAGGGCAATCAGCCCCAGCATTTT. This gives the protein CASSPGSKGNQPQHF.

This clone was observed once. J is TRBJ2-7 and V is TRBV5-1; no firm D call. Trimming shortened V by 0 bases and J by 5 bases, and 12 bases separated the two germline ends. Germline V lookup: CDR1 SGHRS, CDR2 YFSETQ. The CDR3 sequence is 14 residues long. CDR3 in amino acids: CASSLVSGLNEQYF. CDR3 in DNA: TGCGCCAGCAGCTTGGTGTCCGGGTTAAACGAGCAGTACTTC. The entire variable domain, with the rest obtained from reference TRBV5-1 and TRBJ2-7, is as follows: KAGVTQTPRYLIKTRGQQVTLSCSPISGHRSVSWYQQTPGQGLQFLFEYFSETQRNKGNFPGRFSGRQFSNSRSEMNVSTLELGDSALYLCASSLVSGLNEQYFGPGTRLTVT.